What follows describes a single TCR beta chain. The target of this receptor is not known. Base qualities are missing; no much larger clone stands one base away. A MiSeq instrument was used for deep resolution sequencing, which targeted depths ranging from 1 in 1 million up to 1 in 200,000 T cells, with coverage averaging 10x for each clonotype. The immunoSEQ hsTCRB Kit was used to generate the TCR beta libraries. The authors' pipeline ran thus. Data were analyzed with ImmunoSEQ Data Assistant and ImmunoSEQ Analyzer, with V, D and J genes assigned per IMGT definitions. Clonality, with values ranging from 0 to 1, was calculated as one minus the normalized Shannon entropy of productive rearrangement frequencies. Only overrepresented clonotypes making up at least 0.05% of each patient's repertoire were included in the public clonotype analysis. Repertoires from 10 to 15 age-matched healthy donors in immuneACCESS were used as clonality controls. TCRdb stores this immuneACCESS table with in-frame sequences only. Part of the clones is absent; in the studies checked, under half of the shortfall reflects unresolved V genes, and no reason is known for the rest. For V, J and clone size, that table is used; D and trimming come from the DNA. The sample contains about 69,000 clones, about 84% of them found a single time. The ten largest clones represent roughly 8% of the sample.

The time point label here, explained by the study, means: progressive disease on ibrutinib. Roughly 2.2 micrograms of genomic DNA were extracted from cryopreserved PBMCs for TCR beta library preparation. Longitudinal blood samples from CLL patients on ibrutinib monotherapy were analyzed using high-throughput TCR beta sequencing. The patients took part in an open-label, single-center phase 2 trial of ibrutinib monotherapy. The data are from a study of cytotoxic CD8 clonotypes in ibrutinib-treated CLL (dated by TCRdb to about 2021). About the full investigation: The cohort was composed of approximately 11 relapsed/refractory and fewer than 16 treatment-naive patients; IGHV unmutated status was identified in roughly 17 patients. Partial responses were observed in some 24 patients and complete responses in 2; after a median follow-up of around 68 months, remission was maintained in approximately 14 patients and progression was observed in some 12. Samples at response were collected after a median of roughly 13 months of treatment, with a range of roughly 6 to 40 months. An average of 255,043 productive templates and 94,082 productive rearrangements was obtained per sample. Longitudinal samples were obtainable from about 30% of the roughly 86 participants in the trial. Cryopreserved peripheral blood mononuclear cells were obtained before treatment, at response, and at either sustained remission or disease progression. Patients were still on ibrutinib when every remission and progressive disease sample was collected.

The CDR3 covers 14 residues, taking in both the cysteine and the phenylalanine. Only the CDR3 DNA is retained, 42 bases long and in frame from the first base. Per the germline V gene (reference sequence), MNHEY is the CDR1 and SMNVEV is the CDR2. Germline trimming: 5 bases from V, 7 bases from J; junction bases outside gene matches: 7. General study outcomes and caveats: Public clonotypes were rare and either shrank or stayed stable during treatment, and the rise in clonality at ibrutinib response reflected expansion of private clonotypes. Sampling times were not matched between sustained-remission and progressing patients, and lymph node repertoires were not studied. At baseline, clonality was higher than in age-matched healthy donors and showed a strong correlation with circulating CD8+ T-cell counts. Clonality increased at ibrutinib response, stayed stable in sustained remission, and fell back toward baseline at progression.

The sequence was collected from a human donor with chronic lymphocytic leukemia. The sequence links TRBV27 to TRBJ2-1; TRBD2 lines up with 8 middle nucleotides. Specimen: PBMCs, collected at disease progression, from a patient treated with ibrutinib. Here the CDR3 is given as CASSPGLGRNEQFF. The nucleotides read TGTGCCAGCAGTCCGGGACTAGGGAGGAATGAGCAGTTCTTC.